These T cell receptor beta chains were read from a single sample in a study of T-cell memory formation after mild COVID-19. Via MiXCR, TCRdb re-called the 5' RACE reads, giving one row per CDR3 protein. There are roughly 400,000 distinct CDR3 sequences in the sample; about 20% occur only once, and 20% to 25% lies in the top ten. The source material was PBMCs or a T cell subset sorted from them (not recorded which). The receptors derive from a man between 18 and 35 years old who had mild COVID-19 (a few samples of this study predate the infection). Cell type and time point are not known. Both conserved end residues are part of each CDR3. The D gene is left open where the match is weak. Part of the rows lack a size; the others show once, few, many or a class for expanded clones.

j_call clone_size d_call v_call cdr3_nt cdr3_aa
TRBJ1-2 - - TRBV29-1 TGCAGCGTTGTTTCTACGCTCTATGGCTACACCTTC CSVVSTLYGYTF
TRBJ2-7 few - TRBV6-5 TGTGCCAGCAGTCCAGGAACGAACGAGCAGTACTTC CASSPGTNEQYF
TRBJ1-2 - - TRBV6-5 TGTGCCAGCAGTTACTTGAGCGTGTGGGCAGGGTACTATGGCTACACCTTC CASSYLSVWAGYYGYTF
TRBJ2-1 few - TRBV5-1 TGCGCCAGCAGCCCACGGGGGGCACCAAACAATGAGCAGTTCTTC CASSPRGAPNNEQFF
TRBJ1-6 - TRBD1 TRBV6-5 TGTGCCAGCAGTTACGGCGGGACAGGGTCCTCACCCCTCCACTTT CASSYGGTGSSPLHF
TRBJ2-5 many - TRBV7-2 TGTGCCAGCAGCTTAATCTCAGACCAACAAGAGACCCAGTACTTC CASSLISDQQETQYF
TRBJ1-1 few - TRBV6-4 TGTGCCAGCAGTGACTCGTCGCAGCAGAACACTGAAGCTTTCTTT CASSDSSQQNTEAFF
TRBJ2-2 many TRBD1 TRBV7-9 TGCGCCAGCAGCTCCGACAGGGGGCCCACCGGGGAGCTGTTTTTT CASSSDRGPTGELFF
TRBJ2-5 - TRBD2 TRBV7-3 TGTGCCAGCAGCTCAGGGACTAAAGAGACCCAGTACTTC CASSSGTKETQYF
TRBJ2-6 few - TRBV6-5 TGTGCCAGCAGTTACTCGATTGGGGCTGGGGCCAACGTCCTGACTTTC CASSYSIGAGANVLTF
TRBJ1-1 few TRBD1 TRBV10-3 TGTGCCATCAGCGGCACAGGGGTTGGGGACACTGAAGCTTTCTTT CAISGTGVGDTEAFF
TRBJ2-1 few TRBD1 TRBV5-6 TGTGCCAGCAGCTTGGCCCTCGGGACAGGGGAATATGAGCAGTTCTTC CASSLALGTGEYEQFF
TRBJ2-2 few - TRBV6-5 TGTGCCAGCAGCGAAAGACAGGATGCCGGCGGGGAGCTGTTTTTT CASSERQDAGGELFF
TRBJ2-1 - TRBD2 TRBV9 TGTGCCAGCAGCCCTAGCGGGGGGGCAGCCTACAATGAGCAGTTCTTC CASSPSGGAAYNEQFF
TRBJ2-3 - TRBD2 TRBV12-3/TRBV12-4 TGTGCCAGCAGCCCCCCGGGACTAGCGGCCGGCGATACGCAGTATTTT CASSPPGLAAGDTQYF
TRBJ2-7 many TRBD2 TRBV6-5 TGTGCCAGCAGTTCTTCCCCGGGACTAGCGGGGGGGCGGAACTTC CASSSSPGLAGGRNF
TRBJ1-6 few - TRBV7-2 TGTGCCAGCAGCTTAGCTTCCCGGAGCTCCTATAATTCACCCCTCCACTTT CASSLASRSSYNSPLHF
TRBJ1-1 few TRBD1 TRBV4-1 TGCGCCAGCAGCCAAGATATCGGGACAGAGAACACTGAAGCTTTCTTT CASSQDIGTENTEAFF
TRBJ1-6 - - TRBV20-1 TGCAGTGCTAGACGGGCGCTGGCCTCACCCCTCCACTTT CSARRALASPLHF
TRBJ2-1 - - TRBV19 TGTGCCAGTAGTAGCGGGACGGTAACCTACAATGAGCAGTTCTTC CASSSGTVTYNEQFF
TRBJ2-1 - - TRBV7-8 TGTGCCAGCAGCCCGCAGGGGACCTCCTACAATGAGCAGTTCTTC CASSPQGTSYNEQFF
TRBJ2-5 few - TRBV20-1 TGCAGTGCTATCCCTCGTCGGGCAGAGACCCAGTACTTC CSAIPRRAETQYF
TRBJ2-1 many - TRBV30 TGTGCCTGGAACCCACAGTCTGTGGAGCAGTTCTTC CAWNPQSVEQFF
TRBJ2-4 - - TRBV7-9 TGTGCCAGCAGTTCCGGGGCCGGGTTAGCCAAAAACATTCAGTACTTC CASSSGAGLAKNIQYF
TRBJ1-6 many - TRBV18 TGTGCCAGCTCTGTCAGGATGGAGGCTTGGAATTCACCCCTCCACTTT CASSVRMEAWNSPLHF
TRBJ2-4 few - TRBV6-2/TRBV6-3 TGTGCCATAATGGGGCAATCAAAAAACATTCAGTACTTC CAIMGQSKNIQYF
TRBJ2-1 few TRBD2 TRBV7-8 TGTGCCACCTTAGCGGGGGTCCTATACAATGAGCAGTTCTTC CATLAGVLYNEQFF
TRBJ1-6 - - TRBV27 TGTGCCAGCAGTTTAGTTGATTCACCCCTCCACTTT CASSLVDSPLHF
TRBJ1-5 once - TRBV5-6 TGTGCCAGCAGCATATACGACCTAAATCAGCCCCAGCATTTT CASSIYDLNQPQHF
TRBJ2-1 - - TRBV20-1 TGCAGTGCTAGCCTACCATACAATGAGCAGTTCTTC CSASLPYNEQFF
TRBJ2-7 few - TRBV3-1 TGTGCCAGCAGCCTTACCGGGACACGGGCCCTCGTGCAGTACTTC CASSLTGTRALVQYF